The present TCR beta chain was sequenced within a study of cytomegalovirus exposure and HLA in healthy donors. A word on this clone: No antigen is known for it.

PCR employed 60 Vbeta and 13 Jbeta primers. This table comes from immunoSEQ multiplex PCR, and its TCRdb copy is limited to in-frame clones, with some not included. The repertoire holds 75,000 to 95,000 clones, with about 83% as singletons. Broader study findings: Previously analyzed data showed that most TCR beta V segments were productive at a frequency of about 87% or about 30%. One variant, a missense change in DCLRE1C, was linked in a later analysis to TCR beta V- and J-gene trimming. There were several of the most significant clusters that appeared linked to common viral pathogens in a later analysis.

The sequencing input was PBMCs. This receptor was obtained from a woman younger than 30 in good health and CMV-seropositive.

The CDR3 spells CASSLAAGGRDTEAFF. The CDR3 coding sequence is TGTGCCAGCAGCTTAGCGGCAGGGGGGCGGGACACTGAAGCTTTCTTT. The J gene is TRBJ1-1, the V gene TRBV7-8; 7 positions match TRBD1. Germline V lookup: CDR1 SGHVS, CDR2 FQNEAQ. The junction had 7 bases not matched to a gene; V was cut back by 0 bases and J by 3 bases. This CDR3 has 16 residues.